This T cell receptor (beta chain) was identified during a study of T cell changes during pregnancy in multiple sclerosis. The table came from immunoSEQ multiplex PCR; TCRdb's copy has only in-frame clones and leaves some out. The sample comprises tens of thousands of clones, roughly 94% of which are singletons, and roughly 2.5% rests with the top ten. Sequences were derived from CD8+ T cells from peripheral blood mononuclear cells, sampled after pregnancy. The clonotype was recovered from a female donor with multiple sclerosis, enrolled in a pregnancy study.

Here the CDR3 DNA reads TGCGCCAGCAGCCTCGGACAGAACACTGAAGCTTTCTTT. It translates to CASSLGQNTEAFF. The chain links TRBV4-1 to TRBJ1-1; a weak D match, TRBD1 (5 bases). CDR1 is MGHRA and CDR2 is YSYEKL in the germline V gene. Trimming shortened V by 4 bases and J by 1 base, and 7 bases separated the two germline ends. The length of the CDR3 is 13 residues.